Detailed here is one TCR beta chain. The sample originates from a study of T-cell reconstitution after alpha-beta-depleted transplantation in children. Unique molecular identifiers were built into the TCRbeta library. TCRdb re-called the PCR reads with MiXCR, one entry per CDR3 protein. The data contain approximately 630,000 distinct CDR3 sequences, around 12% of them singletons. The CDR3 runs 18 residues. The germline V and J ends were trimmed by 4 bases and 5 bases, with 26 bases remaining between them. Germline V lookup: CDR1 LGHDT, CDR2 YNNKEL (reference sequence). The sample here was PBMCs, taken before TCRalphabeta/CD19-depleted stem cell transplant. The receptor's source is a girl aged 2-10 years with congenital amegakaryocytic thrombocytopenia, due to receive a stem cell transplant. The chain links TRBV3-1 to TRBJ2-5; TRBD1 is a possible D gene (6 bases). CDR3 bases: TGTGCCAGCAGCCCGCACGACAGGCGTCCTCCTTTTTTGGAGACCCAGTACTTC. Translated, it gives CASSPHDRRPPFLETQYF.